This TCR beta chain stems from a study of vaccination and CD4 T cells after COVID-19. The wider study: From HCoV-229E, HCoV-OC43, HCoV-NL63 and SARS-CoV-2, overlapping spike peptides were used to stimulate the cells. Controls had a CEFX pool, an HIV-1 Nef pool, or no peptide added.

This clonotype was recorded a few times. What it binds is unknown. Study results and limitations: Median numbers of SARS-CoV-2-reactive clonotypes increased from 21 to 38 (not a significant change).

Treatment: roughly nine-day PBMC culture with coronavirus spike peptide pools or control peptides (ViraFEST assay). Gathering of the CD4+ T cells, from the unexposed donor, took place before the COVID-19 pandemic (2011-2018). Sequencing of cultured CD4+ T cell DNA used the Oncomine TCR Beta short-read assay. Genomic DNA was extracted from cultured CD4+ T cells. MiXCR was run by TCRdb on the PCR reads, yielding one entry per CDR3 protein. The profile shows around 6,500 distinct CDR3 sequences, 33% of them singletons. CDR3 length equals 15 residues. Germline-derived CDR1 and CDR2 are DFQATT and SNEGSKA (reference sequence). Trimming pared 3 bases from V and 0 bases from J, leaving 11 bases between.

The source material was CD4+ T cells from blood, cultured in vitro. The V gene is TRBV20-1, the J gene TRBJ2-2; tentatively, D is TRBD2 (7 bases). The TCR originated in a human donor in good health. The CDR3 DNA follows: TGCAGTGCTAGTCGCGGGGGCCCGAACACCGGGGAGCTGTTTTTT. Amino acid sequence: CSASRGGPNTGELFF.